A single sample gave rise to the 32 T cell receptor beta chains below, sequenced in a study of T cell responses to AZD1222 COVID-19 vaccine. Generated by immunoSEQ multiplex PCR, the TCRdb table keeps only in-frame clones and is missing some. This table has under 80,000 clones, 80% to 90% appearing once. This material consisted of peripheral blood, taken on day 0 of AZD1222 vaccination. These receptors came from an adult in good health.

This clone was picked up one time. This sequence joins TRBV6-1 and TRBJ1-5; D is ambiguous. Germline V gene lookup returns CDR1 MNHNS and CDR2 SASEGT. The length of the CDR3 is 15 residues. V dropped 0 bases and J dropped 4 bases, with 10 bases sitting between them. CDR3 nucleotide sequence: TGTGCCAGCAGTGAAGCGCCTAAGGGAAATCAGCCCCAGCATTTT. It translates to CASSEAPKGNQPQHF.

This clone was found once. Here the CDR3 reads CASSVEWSGGEQYF. The DNA of the CDR3 is TGTGCCAGCAGCGTAGAATGGAGCGGGGGCGAGCAGTACTTC. The chain links TRBV9 to TRBJ2-7; TRBD2 aligns across 8 bases. Losses at the gene ends were 0 bases for V and 6 bases for J; bases not matched to a gene: 5. Germline assignment: CDR1 SGDLS and CDR2 YYNGEE. The CDR3 totals 14 residues.

The gene calls are TRBV18 and TRBJ2-2, with D unresolved. Trimming pared 1 base from V and 3 bases from J, leaving 3 bases between. The CDR3 runs 13 residues. Germline CDR1 and CDR2: KGHSH and LQKENI. The CDR3, as DNA: TGTGCCAGCTCACCACGGGACACCGGGGAGCTGTTTTTT. Amino acids: CASSPRDTGELFF.

V and J are TRBV6-2 or TRBV6-3 and TRBJ2-7, with D possibly TRBD1 on 6 matching bases. The germline V gene encodes CDR1 MNHEY and CDR2 SVGEGT. The V gene lost 5 bases and the J gene lost 5 bases, with 16 bases spanning the gap. The CDR3 is 14 residues long. CDR3: CASSTQGSRNEQYF. In DNA, the CDR3 is TGTGCCAGCAGTACACAGGGTAGTCGGAACGAGCAGTACTTC.

The chain has TRBV6-5 and TRBJ1-1, with D perhaps TRBD1 (6 bases). V shed 5 bases and J shed 4 bases, with 11 bases lying between them. The CDR3 is 13 residues long. Germline V CDR1 and CDR2: MNHEY, SVGAGI. The CDR3 is CASSQQGFTEAFF. The DNA for the CDR3 is TGTGCCAGCAGTCAACAGGGTTTCACTGAAGCTTTCTTT.

This clone occurred a few times. The chain carries TRBV12-3 or TRBV12-4 and TRBJ1-1; D is ambiguous. V was cut by 3 bases and J by 4 bases, with 9 bases left in between. This CDR3 spans 13 amino acids. CDR3 DNA sequence: TGTGCCAGCAGTTTGAACCGGGGCACTGAAGCTTTCTTT. Amino acid sequence: CASSLNRGTEAFF.

The chain uses TRBV4-2 and TRBJ2-2, with a tentative D call TRBD2 (5 bases). CDR3 length: 15 amino acids. The germline V gene encodes CDR1 LGHNA and CDR2 YNFKEQ. V was pared by 1 base and J by 0 bases, with 6 bases between. CDR3 sequence (DNA): TGTGCCAGCAGCCAAGTCGGGACGAACACCGGGGAGCTGTTTTTT. This codes for CASSQVGTNTGELFF.

This clone was recorded once. The rearrangement uses TRBV9 and TRBJ2-3, with unresolved D. In germline, CDR1 is SGDLS, CDR2 YYNGEE. Between the trimmed V and J ends, which lost 0 bases and 3 bases, there was a span of 8 bases. This CDR3 contains 14 residues. CDR3 sequence: CASSVVKATDTQYF. The CDR3, as DNA: TGTGCCAGCAGCGTAGTAAAAGCGACAGATACGCAGTATTTT.

The chain employs TRBV27 and TRBJ2-2; perhaps TRBD1 as D (6 bases). Germline CDR1 reads MNHEY; CDR2 reads SMNVEV (reference sequence). V lost 7 bases and J lost 0, with 15 bases in between. The CDR3 runs 16 residues. This CDR3 reads CASTWRQAANTGELFF. For the CDR3, the DNA is TGTGCCAGCACCTGGCGACAGGCCGCGAACACCGGGGAGCTGTTTTTT.

This clone was recorded a few times. This chain connects TRBV30 to TRBJ2-7; TRBD2 aligns across 7 bases. The CDR3 spans 11 residues. The trim removed 2 bases at V and 12 bases at J, leaving 7 bases unmatched. Germline V gene lookup returns CDR1 GTSNPN and CDR2 SVGIG (reference sequence). DNA of the CDR3: TGTGCCTGGAGTAGGGCGGGAGTACTGTACTTC. Encoded protein: CAWSRAGVLYF.

The chain carries TRBV12-3 or TRBV12-4 and TRBJ1-2; D is ambiguous. The CDR3 runs 13 residues. V was trimmed by 7 bases and J by 2 bases, leaving 11 bases between them. CDR3 sequence reads: CASTKGSNYGYTF. CDR3 sequence (DNA): TGTGCCAGCACCAAGGGCAGCAACTATGGCTACACCTTC.

The sample holds a few counts of this clone. The chain joins TRBV7-9 to TRBJ2-3; the match to TRBD2 covers 10 bases. Germline assignment: CDR1 SEHNR and CDR2 FQNEAQ (reference sequence). The CDR3 runs 17 residues. The V gene end was trimmed by 1 base and the J gene end by 1 base; junction bases not matched to a gene: 5. The CDR3, as DNA: TGTGCCAGCAGCTTAGGGTCTAGCGGGAGTCGCACAGATACGCAGTATTTT. It is translated as CASSLGSSGSRTDTQYF.

This clone showed up many times. The genes are TRBV21-1 and TRBJ2-2; the table's D gene call, TRBD2, was not cross checked with the DNA. TRBV21-1 is termed a pseudogene. This CDR3 has 16 residues. The CDR3 region is CASREGGEMNAGELFF. DNA for the CDR3: TGTGCCAGCAGGGAAGGTGGAGAAATGAATGCCGGGGAGCTGTTTTTT.

In nucleotides, the CDR3 is TGTGCCAGCAGTCCCCCGGGGAAGGGGGACTACGAGCAGTACTTC. Its protein product is CASSPPGKGDYEQYF. This chain connects TRBV28 to TRBJ2-7; D possibly corresponds to TRBD1 (6 bases). The CDR3 extends over 15 amino acids. The germline V gene has CDR1 MDHEN and CDR2 SYDVKM. Trimming left V 5 bases short and J 3 bases short, with 17 bases between.

The chain has TRBV10-3 and TRBJ2-5, with TRBD2 matching 7 bases. Germline trimming cut 1 base from V and 5 bases from J; bases unmatched to any gene: 13. This CDR3 is built from 17 residues. CDR1 ENHRY and CDR2 SYGVKD come from the germline V gene. The CDR3: CAISEFNIAGAGETQYF. The CDR3 region has the DNA TGTGCCATCAGTGAGTTTAATATAGCGGGTGCGGGGGAGACCCAGTACTTC.

The chain employs TRBV4-3 and TRBJ1-2; D call uncertain. CDR1 and CDR2 (germline): LGHNA, YSLEER. Trimming stripped 1 base from V and 5 bases from J, with 11 bases between. The CDR3 extends over 14 amino acids. The CDR3 reads CASSQVAAIYGYTF. The CDR3 DNA is TGCGCCAGCAGCCAAGTTGCCGCCATATATGGCTACACCTTC.

The rearrangement uses TRBV5-8 and TRBJ2-7, with no clear D. Looked up from germline, CDR1 is SGHTS and CDR2 is YDEGEE. Deletions cut 0 bases from V and 0 bases from J, with 16 bases between. The CDR3 has 17 residues. The DNA of the CDR3 is TGTGCCAGCAGCTTGGCCGGACGGATTCCGAGCTCCTACGAGCAGTACTTC. It specifies CASSLAGRIPSSYEQYF.

This chain joins TRBV7-8 and TRBJ1-5; 9 bases are shared with TRBD1. With V trimmed by 3 bases and J by 3 bases, 9 bases remained unmatched. CDR1 and CDR2 from the germline V gene are SGHVS and FQNEAQ. The CDR3 totals 17 residues. CDR3 DNA sequence: TGTGCCAGCAGCTTCGGAACCGGGACAGGGATCAATCAGCCCCAGCATTTT. Encoded protein: CASSFGTGTGINQPQHF. Based on the CDR3 plus reference TRBV7-8 and TRBJ1-5, the full variable domain is GAGVSQSPRYKVAKRGQDVALRCDPISGHVSLFWYQQALGQGPEFLTYFQNEAQLDKSGLPSDRFFAERPEGSVSTLKIQRTQQEDSAVYLCASSFGTGTGINQPQHFGDGTRLSIL.

The chain links TRBV4-1 to TRBJ2-5; 9 bases align to TRBD1. J lost 1 base, V lost 3 bases, and 6 bases had no gene match. In germline, CDR1 is MGHRA, CDR2 YSYEKL. There are 16 residues in the CDR3. This CDR3 is CASSQSGQGFQETQYF. The CDR3 coding sequence is TGCGCCAGCAGCCAGTCCGGACAGGGGTTCCAAGAGACCCAGTACTTC.

The chain uses TRBV19 and TRBJ1-5, with TRBD1 matching 9 bases. The J segment lost 1 base and the V segment lost 5 bases, leaving 6 bases of the junction unmatched. The CDR3 consists of 16 residues. Germline V gene sequence: CDR1 LNHDA, CDR2 SQIVND (reference sequence). The DNA for the CDR3 is TGTGCCAGTAGTTCAATACAGGGGGCAAGCAATCAGCCCCAGCATTTT. Its protein is CASSSIQGASNQPQHF.

The CDR3 DNA sequence: TGTGCCAGCACTGGACAGGGTTTAGGCACTGAAGCTTTCTTT. This translates into CASTGQGLGTEAFF. The chain uses TRBV6-6 and TRBJ1-1, with 8 bases aligning to TRBD1. This CDR3 spans 14 amino acids. The germline gives CDR1 MNHNY, CDR2 SVGAGI (reference sequence). Losses at the gene ends were 7 bases for V and 4 bases for J; bases not matched to a gene: 8.

V and J are TRBV3-1 (or the pseudogene TRBV3-2) and TRBJ2-1, with 11 bases matching TRBD2. Germline V CDR1 and CDR2: LGHDT, YNNKEL (reference sequence). The CDR3 has 15 amino acids. V lost 3 bases and J lost 5; bases outside the gene matches: 3. The CDR3 DNA reads TGTGCCAGCAGCCAGATGACTAGCGGGAACAATGAGCAGTTCTTC. It encodes CASSQMTSGNNEQFF.

There are a few counts of this clone. This chain joins TRBV2 and TRBJ1-1; D not resolved. The CDR3 loop spans 15 amino acids. The ends were cut back, 1 base at V and 1 base at J, with 10 bases in the middle. Germline V gene sequence: CDR1 SNHLY, CDR2 FYNNEI. CDR3 amino acids: CASSEDPAPNTEAFF. CDR3 in DNA: TGTGCCAGCAGTGAAGACCCGGCTCCGAACACTGAAGCTTTCTTT.

This clone was seen only once. This chain uses TRBV4-2 with TRBJ1-6; TRBD1 matches at 7 bases. The CDR3 runs to 13 residues. Germline V lookup: CDR1 LGHNA, CDR2 YNFKEQ. V was pared by 6 bases and J by 5 bases, with 1 base of the junction left unmatched. The CDR3 region is CASRGQNNSPLHF. The CDR3 DNA is TGTGCCAGCAGGGGACAGAATAATTCACCCCTCCACTTT.

The genes are TRBV5-1 and TRBJ1-4; D unresolved. This CDR3 has 15 residues. V was pared by 0 bases and J by 0 bases, with 6 bases between. CDR1 SGHRS and CDR2 YFSETQ come from the germline V gene. This CDR3 reads CASSLAATTNEKLFF. CDR3 in DNA: TGCGCCAGCAGCTTGGCCGCAACAACTAATGAAAAACTGTTTTTT.

This chain joins TRBV19 and TRBJ2-7; tentatively, D is TRBD1 (6 bases). This CDR3 has 13 residues. Germline V gene sequence: CDR1 LNHDA, CDR2 SQIVND (reference sequence). Deletions cut 4 bases from V and 7 bases from J, with 14 bases between. CDR3 region: CASSTTGTREQYF. The CDR3, as DNA: TGTGCCAGTAGTACAACAGGGACGCGGGAGCAGTACTTC.

The V call is TRBV29-1, the J call TRBJ1-1, with 12 bases aligning to TRBD1. The CDR3 is 17 residues long. Trimming at V came to 6 bases and at J to 3 bases, leaving 14 bases not matched to a gene. Germline V CDR1 and CDR2: SQVTM, ANQGSEA. The CDR3 loop reads CSVHQPGQGAKDTEAFF. Here the CDR3 DNA reads TGCAGCGTCCACCAGCCGGGACAGGGGGCGAAGGACACTGAAGCTTTCTTT.

This rearrangement joins TRBV14 to TRBJ1-1; D uncertain. The germline V and J ends were trimmed by 3 bases and 5 bases, with 13 bases remaining between them. This CDR3 comprises 14 residues. Germline CDR1 is SGHDN and CDR2 is FVKESK. DNA of the CDR3: TGTGCCAGCAGCCACGGGCAGGCGATAACTGAAGCTTTCTTT. Translating gives CASSHGQAITEAFF.

The chain uses TRBV6-5 and TRBJ1-3, with a possible D match to TRBD1 (5 bases). This CDR3 spans 15 amino acids. Trimming removed 7 bases from V and 0 bases from J, with 13 bases in between. Germline V gene lookup returns CDR1 MNHEY and CDR2 SVGAGI. The CDR3 loop reads CASTSGGLSGNTIYF. The CDR3 DNA reads as TGTGCCAGCACCTCCGGGGGACTCTCTGGAAACACCATATATTTT.

CDR3 nucleotide sequence: TGTGCCAGCAGCTTGGAAGGAGGAGCTTTCTTT. The encoded protein is CASSLEGGAFF. This rearrangement joins TRBV5-8 to TRBJ1-1; D unresolved. This CDR3 spans 11 amino acids. Trimming shortened V by 0 bases and J by 10 bases, and 7 bases separated the two germline ends. Germline lookup yields CDR1 SGHTS and CDR2 YDEGEE.

The V call is TRBV19, the J call TRBJ1-3; no definite D call. Germline values: CDR1 LNHDA, CDR2 SQIVND (reference sequence). The CDR3 length is 18 residues. The germline V and J ends were trimmed by 1 base and 0 bases, with 16 bases remaining between them. The CDR3 sequence: CASSIGPFRTTSGNTIYF. DNA of the CDR3: TGTGCCAGTAGTATAGGGCCCTTTCGTACCACCTCTGGAAACACCATATATTTT.

This chain uses TRBV5-4 with TRBJ1-2; 10 positions agree with TRBD1. From germline, CDR1 is SGHNT and CDR2 YYREEE (reference sequence). The CDR3 length is 16 residues. V lost 2 bases, J lost 5 bases, and 9 bases stayed unmatched. CDR3 in DNA: TGTGCCAGCAGCTTTGGGGTAGACAGGGGGCGGTATGGCTACACCTTC. Protein product: CASSFGVDRGRYGYTF.